Listed below are T cell receptor beta chains from one sample, sequenced in a study of T cell responses to AZD1222 COVID-19 vaccine. The table came from immunoSEQ multiplex PCR; TCRdb's copy has only in-frame clones and leaves some out. The sample holds around 140,000 clones; approximately 88% are singletons and the top ten take roughly 6.5%. Specimen: peripheral blood, collected on day 0 of AZD1222 vaccination. Every receptor here comes from an adult in good health. CDR3s include the opening cysteine and the closing phenylalanine or tryptophan. The D gene is left open where the match is weak. Size is omitted from some rows. Given values are once, few, many or a class for expanded clones.

d_gene	j_gene	v_gene	abundance	CDR3aa	CDR3nt
NA	TRBJ1-3	TRBV11-2	NA	CASSFGGTGNTIYF	TGTGCCAGCAGCTTCGGGGGAACTGGAAACACCATATATTTT
TRBD1	TRBJ2-3	TRBV4-1	NA	CASRGQGGTDTQYF	TGCGCCAGCCGAGGACAGGGAGGAACAGATACGCAGTATTTT
NA	TRBJ1-2	TRBV27	once	CASSLEGIGYTF	TGTGCCAGCAGTTTAGAGGGGATAGGCTACACCTTC
NA	TRBJ1-5	TRBV2	NA	CASAADTFYQPQHF	TGTGCCAGCGCCGCGGACACTTTTTATCAGCCCCAGCATTTT
NA	TRBJ1-1	TRBV7-8	NA	CASSLWGLGDTEAFF	TGTGCCAGCAGCTTATGGGGCCTGGGGGACACTGAAGCTTTCTTT
NA	TRBJ2-7	TRBV7-9	NA	CASSLGSYEQYF	TGTGCCAGCAGCCTAGGGAGCTACGAGCAGTACTTC
NA	TRBJ2-3	TRBV20-1	once	CSAIRSDTQYF	TGCAGTGCTATTAGATCAGATACGCAGTATTTT
NA	TRBJ1-2	TRBV20-1	NA	CSASVRPPGYGYTF	TGCAGTGCTAGTGTTAGGCCACCCGGCTATGGCTACACCTTC
NA	TRBJ1-4	TRBV2	NA	CASRRQGNEKLFF	TGTGCCAGCAGGCGGCAGGGGAATGAAAAACTGTTTTTT
NA	TRBJ1-2	TRBV10-2	NA	CASSHHPEGYTF	TGCGCCAGCAGTCACCATCCGGAGGGCTACACCTTC
TRBD1	TRBJ2-1	TRBV6-5	NA	CASSRQGHEQFF	TGTGCCAGCAGCCGACAGGGGCATGAGCAGTTCTTC
NA	TRBJ1-2	TRBV6-5	NA	CASSYSTGGAHGYTF	TGTGCCAGCAGTTACTCTACGGGGGGCGCCCATGGCTACACCTTC
TRBD1	TRBJ1-2	TRBV10-2	NA	CASSESTGRDYTF	TGCGCCAGCAGTGAGTCGACAGGGCGTGACTACACCTTC
NA	TRBJ1-1	TRBV18	NA	CASLVGLDTEAFF	TGTGCCAGCTTAGTCGGGCTCGACACTGAAGCTTTCTTT
NA	TRBJ1-5	TRBV6-5	NA	CASSTGGQPQHF	TGTGCCAGCAGTACAGGAGGCCAGCCCCAGCATTTT
NA	TRBJ1-2	TRBV7-9	NA	CASSLESYGYTF	TGTGCCAGCAGCTTAGAAAGCTATGGCTACACCTTC